These 31 T cell receptor beta chains were sequenced from one sample in a study of T-cell reconstitution after alpha-beta-depleted transplantation in children. During its preparation, the TCRbeta library received unique molecular identifiers. TCRdb redid the calling of the PCR reads with MiXCR, one entry per CDR3 protein. The sample holds some 600,000 distinct CDR3 sequences, 10% to 15% seen once. Material: PBMCs, mostly from graft donor cells, obtained 360 days after TCRalphabeta/CD19-depleted stem cell transplant. These TCRs come from a male patient between 10 and 17 years old who had a stem cell transplant for acute myeloid leukemia, so the T cells may come from the graft donor.

This clonotype showed up just a few times. This rearrangement joins TRBV29-1 to TRBJ1-4; 9 nucleotides match TRBD1. The ends lost 6 bases at V and 7 bases at J; junction bases unmatched: 15. The CDR3 has 16 residues. Germline lookup yields CDR1 SQVTM and CDR2 ANQGSEA. CDR3 loop: CSVVLVGGQGFEKLFF. In DNA form, the CDR3 reads TGCAGCGTAGTACTTGTGGGGGGACAGGGTTTTGAAAAACTGTTTTTT.

Here the CDR3 reads CSALKAFAYSTDTQYF. In nucleotides, the CDR3 is TGCAGTGCTCTCAAGGCCTTCGCTTATAGCACAGATACGCAGTATTTT. The rearrangement uses TRBV20-1 and TRBJ2-3; D is undetermined. This CDR3 contains 16 residues. Germline CDR1 reads DFQATT; CDR2 reads SNEGSKA (reference sequence). Trimming took off 5 bases at V and 0 bases at J, with 18 bases between the two ends.

Ten or more counts support this clonotype. This chain connects TRBV29-1 to TRBJ1-3; D is unresolved. The CDR3 is 13 residues long. The germline V gene has CDR1 SQVTM and CDR2 ANQGSEA. V was pared by 4 bases and J by 2 bases, with 9 bases between. The CDR3: CSVGRGTGNTIYF. The CDR3 DNA follows: TGCAGCGTTGGGCGAGGAACTGGAAACACCATATATTTT.

The chain employs TRBV11-2 and TRBJ2-6; D call uncertain. The CDR3 has 18 amino acids. Per germline, CDR1 SGHAT and CDR2 FQNNGV. The V and J ends lost 5 bases and 0 bases respectively, with 17 bases between them. The CDR3 reads CASSPRGVSFSGANVLTF. CDR3 nucleotides: TGTGCCAGCAGCCCCCGCGGAGTCAGCTTCTCTGGGGCCAACGTCCTGACTTTC.

The V and J genes are TRBV5-1 and TRBJ2-2, with TRBD2 matching 10 bases. V lost 1 base and J lost 3; bases outside the gene matches: 3. Germline CDR1 is SGHRS and CDR2 is YFSETQ. This CDR3 comprises 16 residues. The CDR3: CASSLSGRADTGELFF. The CDR3 nucleotides are TGCGCCAGCAGCTTGAGCGGGAGGGCGGACACCGGGGAGCTGTTTTTT.

In its sample, this clonotype was seen many times. The gene calls are TRBV6-2 or TRBV6-3 and TRBJ2-3, with D possibly TRBD2 on 5 matching bases. CDR3 length: 15 amino acids. V lost 2 bases and J lost 5, with 14 bases in between. Germline values: CDR1 MNHEY, CDR2 SVGEGT. CDR3 coding DNA: TGTGCCAGCAGTTACGGGCCCGGACTGGGAGATACGCAGTATTTT. Translating gives CASSYGPGLGDTQYF.

This clonotype was seen many times. The chain uses TRBV29-1 and TRBJ2-2, with 9 bases identical to TRBD1. The length of the CDR3 is 16 residues. The J segment lost 1 base and the V segment lost 5 bases, leaving 8 bases of the junction unmatched. Germline values: CDR1 SQVTM, CDR2 ANQGSEA. The CDR3 sequence is CSVSETGGLNTGELFF. The DNA of the CDR3 is TGCAGCGTTTCCGAGACAGGGGGGCTGAACACCGGGGAGCTGTTTTTT.

This chain connects TRBV20-1 to TRBJ2-5, with D unresolved. Deletions cut 0 bases from V and 5 bases from J, with 7 bases between. In germline, CDR1 is DFQATT, CDR2 SNEGSKA (reference sequence). This CDR3 region has 12 residues. This CDR3 is CSAREVGETQYF. The CDR3 nucleotides are TGCAGTGCTAGAGAGGTGGGGGAGACCCAGTACTTC.

The gene calls are TRBV5-1 and TRBJ2-7, with D perhaps matching TRBD2 (5 bases). CDR1 and CDR2 from the germline V gene are SGHRS and YFSETQ. The V end lost 2 bases, the J end lost 2 bases, and 20 bases lay between the germline ends. This CDR3 comprises 17 residues. CDR3 sequence (DNA): TGCGCCAGCAGCTTTGGCCCGGGATCTGCCCCGGCCTACGAGCAGTACTTC. Translated, it gives CASSFGPGSAPAYEQYF.

Ten or more counts support this clonotype. The genes are TRBV28 and TRBJ2-3; D uncertain. The CDR3 has 13 amino acids. The ends were cut back, 5 bases at V and 0 bases at J, with 6 bases in the middle. Germline V lookup: CDR1 MDHEN, CDR2 SYDVKM. This CDR3 reads CASSPGSTDTQYF. CDR3 DNA: TGTGCCAGCAGTCCGGGCAGCACAGATACGCAGTATTTT.

This clonotype showed up just a few times. The chain joins TRBV20-1 to TRBJ2-1, with 10 bases matching TRBD2. The germline gives CDR1 DFQATT, CDR2 SNEGSKA (reference sequence). The CDR3 spans 15 residues. Germline trimming cut 3 bases from V and 3 bases from J; bases unmatched to any gene: 5. CDR3 amino acids: CSARSGRALYNEQFF. DNA of the CDR3: TGCAGTGCTAGGAGCGGGAGGGCCCTCTACAATGAGCAGTTCTTC.

The chain combines TRBV4-3 with TRBJ2-7, with 10 bases that match TRBD1. Germline V gene data show CDR1 as LGHNA and CDR2 as YSLEER. The CDR3 is 16 amino acids. The V segment lost 1 base and the J segment 3 bases; nucleotides outside the gene matches: 6. The CDR3, as DNA: TGCGCCAGCAGCCAAGGAGGGGACAGGGGATACTACGAGCAGTACTTC. As protein: CASSQGGDRGYYEQYF.

This chain connects TRBV12-3 or TRBV12-4 to TRBJ1-5; D may be TRBD1 (5 bases). Trimming took 4 bases from V and 7 from J, leaving 14 bases between them. This CDR3 has 14 amino acids. The CDR3 sequence: CASSWDSRSQPQHF. DNA of the CDR3: TGTGCCAGCAGTTGGGACTCGCGCTCACAGCCCCAGCATTTT.

This clonotype was seen a few times. The rearrangement links TRBV29-1 to TRBJ2-2; D not resolved. V was shortened by 5 bases and J by 0 bases, with 4 bases between the two germline ends. This CDR3 comprises 12 residues. In germline, CDR1 is SQVTM, CDR2 ANQGSEA. DNA for the CDR3: TGCAGCGTTTGGACGAACACCGGGGAGCTGTTTTTT. Translating it yields CSVWTNTGELFF.

This clonotype was found many times. V is TRBV10-3 and J is TRBJ2-1; 7 nucleotides line up with TRBD2. CDR3 length: 16 amino acids. Germline V gene lookup returns CDR1 ENHRY and CDR2 SYGVKD. V shed 0 bases and J 9 bases; nucleotides not matched to a gene: 11. The CDR3 reads CAISESPGGLQGEQFF. The CDR3 nucleotides read TGTGCCATCAGTGAGTCACCGGGAGGCCTACAAGGTGAGCAGTTCTTC.

This clonotype occurred a few times. The V and J genes are TRBV7-6 and TRBJ2-7; perhaps TRBD2 as D (5 bases). V gave up 1 base and J gave up 4 bases, with 17 bases separating them. CDR3 size: 16 residues. Germline lookup yields CDR1 SGHVS and CDR2 FNYEAQ. Written as DNA, the CDR3 is TGTGCCAGCAGCTTAGGAGGGCTGATTTCTATTTACGAGCAGTACTTC. This gives the protein CASSLGGLISIYEQYF.

V and J are TRBV30 and TRBJ2-5, with D possibly being TRBD2 (6 bases). V lost 4 bases, J lost 9 bases, and 15 bases lay in between. The CDR3 contains 12 residues. Germline values: CDR1 GTSNPN, CDR2 SVGIG (reference sequence). CDR3 residues: CAWTWGDGPQYF. The CDR3 bases are TGTGCCTGGACTTGGGGGGACGGGCCCCAGTACTTC.

This clonotype was detected ten times or more. This chain connects TRBV5-1 to TRBJ2-3, with 10 bases aligning to TRBD1. The V segment lost 4 bases and the J segment 2 bases; nucleotides outside the gene matches: 10. CDR1 is SGHRS and CDR2 is YFSETQ in the germline V gene. The CDR3 is 17 residues long. The CDR3 sequence is CASSPEGQGLVTDTQYF. The CDR3 DNA reads as TGCGCCAGCAGCCCGGAGGGACAGGGGCTCGTCACAGATACGCAGTATTTT.

This clonotype came up many times. V and J are TRBV12-3 or TRBV12-4 and TRBJ1-1; no definite D call. This CDR3 is built from 11 residues. V lost 10 bases and J 7 bases, leaving 13 bases between the germline ends. The CDR3 here is CATLVRIEAFF. The CDR3 region has the DNA TGTGCCACCCTCGTTCGAATTGAAGCTTTCTTT.

V usage is TRBV4-3 and J usage is TRBJ2-5; TRBD1 matches at 7 bases. The CDR3 is made up of 14 amino acids. V lost 0 bases to trimming and J lost 5 bases; unmatched junction nucleotides: 3. CDR1 and CDR2 from the germline V gene are LGHNA and YSLEER. The CDR3 region has the DNA TGCGCCAGCAGCCAAGATACCAGGGGGGAGACCCAGTACTTC. Translating it yields CASSQDTRGETQYF.

There are a few counts of this clonotype. The V and J genes are TRBV29-1 and TRBJ2-7, with 8 nucleotides matching TRBD1. Trimming removed 1 base from V and 3 bases from J; junction bases left unmatched: 8. From germline, CDR1 is SQVTM and CDR2 ANQGSEA. The CDR3 spans 15 residues. In DNA form, the CDR3 reads TGCAGCGTTGAAGTCGGGACAGGACCGTACTACGAGCAGTACTTC. This translates into CSVEVGTGPYYEQYF.

This clonotype turned up a few times. The chain recombines TRBV27 with TRBJ2-2; 8 nucleotides match TRBD1. This CDR3 region has 17 residues. J gave up 0 bases and V 6 bases, and 9 bases lay outside the gene matches. Per the germline V gene, CDR1 is MNHEY and CDR2 is SMNVEV (reference sequence). CDR3 amino acids: CASRTIGQGTNTGELFF. Here the CDR3 DNA reads TGTGCCAGCAGGACAATAGGACAGGGTACGAACACCGGGGAGCTGTTTTTT.

About this clonotype: A much larger clonotype is one base distant, so this may be a read error. This sequence joins TRBV6-2 or TRBV6-3 and TRBJ2-7; TRBD2 agrees at 11 bases. J lost 7 bases, V lost 7 bases, and 15 bases had no gene match. CDR1 is MNHEY and CDR2 is SVGEGT in the germline V gene. This CDR3 region has 16 residues. CDR3 protein: CASNELAGAPEREQYF. In nucleotides, the CDR3 is TGTGCCAGCAATGAACTAGCGGGAGCCCCAGAGCGGGAGCAGTACTTC.

This clonotype was found a few times. The genes are TRBV15 and TRBJ2-5; D may be TRBD2 (6 bases). Germline values: CDR1 LNHNV, CDR2 YYDKDF (reference sequence). V lost 1 base, J lost 1 base, and 7 bases lay in between. The CDR3 runs to 14 residues. This CDR3 is CATSRGGGQETQYF. The CDR3 nucleotides are TGTGCCACCAGCAGAGGGGGAGGCCAAGAGACCCAGTACTTC.

This clonotype was seen a few times. The chain has TRBV21-1 and TRBJ2-4; the DNA was not used to check the table's D call, TRBD1. TRBV21-1 is a recognized pseudogene. This CDR3 is 16 amino acids long. CDR3 protein: CASRSSGEKAKNIQYF. The CDR3 DNA reads TGTGCCAGCAGATCATCCGGGGAGAAAGCCAAAAACATTCAGTACTTC.

This clonotype was observed a handful of times. The chain joins TRBV7-2 to TRBJ2-1, with TRBD1 identical over 9 bases. Germline CDR1 is SGHTA and CDR2 is FQGNSA. The CDR3 covers 15 residues. With V trimmed by 6 bases and J by 8 bases, 11 bases remained unmatched. The CDR3 bases are TGTGCCAGCAGTCGGGACAGGGCGCCCCTATATGAGCAGTTCTTC. It translates to CASSRDRAPLYEQFF.

This rearrangement joins TRBV7-9 to TRBJ2-1; perhaps D is TRBD1 or TRBD2 (5 bases each). V lost 5 bases and J 3 bases, leaving 14 bases between the germline ends. CDR3 length: 15 residues. In germline, CDR1 is SEHNR, CDR2 FQNEAQ (reference sequence). This CDR3 reads CASSPGLSCYNEQFF. In DNA, the CDR3 is TGTGCCAGCAGCCCGGGGCTCAGCTGCTACAATGAGCAGTTCTTC. Drawing the rest from reference TRBV7-9 and TRBJ2-1, the complete variable domain is DTGVSQNPRHKITKRGQNVTFRCDPISEHNRLYWYRQTLGQGPEFLTYFQNEAQLEKSRLLSDRFSAERPKGSFSTLEIQRTEQGDSAMYLCASSPGLSCYNEQFFGPGTRLTVL.

The chain recombines TRBV28 with TRBJ1-2; a possible D gene is TRBD1 (5 bases). Deletions cut 2 bases from V and 1 base from J, with 14 bases between. The CDR3 covers 16 residues. Germline CDR1 reads MDHEN; CDR2 reads SYDVKM. CDR3: CASSLPGPVVNYGYTF. The CDR3 nucleotides are TGTGCCAGCAGTTTACCGGGACCGGTGGTTAACTATGGCTACACCTTC.

This clonotype was counted between two and nine times. The chain has TRBV7-2 and TRBJ2-3, with a weak D call TRBD2 (6 bases). The V and J ends lost 2 bases and 0 bases respectively, with 12 bases between them. CDR1 SGHTA and CDR2 FQGNSA come from the germline V gene. The CDR3 has 16 amino acids. DNA for the CDR3: TGTGCCAGCAGCTTATCTAGCGATGCTAGCACAGATACGCAGTATTTT. This translates into CASSLSSDASTDTQYF. The variable domain in full, with the rest retrieved from reference TRBV7-2 and TRBJ2-3, is GAGVSQSPSNKVTEKGKDVELRCDPISGHTALYWYRQSLGQGLEFLIYFQGNSAPDKSGLPSDRFSAERTGGSVSTLTIQRTQQEDSAVYLCASSLSSDASTDTQYFGPGTRLTVL.

J is TRBJ1-1 and V is TRBV28; weak D call: TRBD1 (6 bases). The CDR3 loop spans 15 amino acids. CDR1 and CDR2 (germline): MDHEN, SYDVKM. V lost 4 bases, J lost 2 bases, and 14 bases lay in between. For the CDR3, the DNA is TGTGCCAGCAGTTCCGACAGGATACGTAACACTGAAGCTTTCTTT. This codes for CASSSDRIRNTEAFF.

The V and J genes are TRBV20-1 and TRBJ1-4; 7 nucleotides agree with TRBD1. CDR3 length: 15 amino acids. Germline CDR1 DFQATT, CDR2 SNEGSKA (reference sequence). The V gene end was trimmed by 2 bases and the J gene end by 8 bases; junction bases not matched to a gene: 11. CDR3 region: CSARRGDRSSEKLFF. DNA of the CDR3: TGCAGTGCTAGAAGGGGGGACAGATCTAGCGAAAAACTGTTTTTT.